One T cell receptor (beta chain) is described in this entry. This record belongs to a study of blood T cell repertoires in COVID-19. Study background: Both acute and convalescent COVID-19 samples were obtained from the United States, Italy and Spain.

As originally analysed: Amplifying reference gene primers gave estimates of nucleated cell counts. Sequencing was performed with immunoSEQ multiplex PCR; in TCRdb, only in-frame clones are kept and a portion is missing. The V and J calls and clone size come from that table; D and trimming were worked out from the DNA. The sample lists some 68,000 clones, nearly 90% occurring once. CDR3 length: 17 residues. Germline CDR1 is SQVTM and CDR2 is ANQGSEA. The trim removed 6 bases at V and 8 bases at J, leaving 18 bases unmatched. This chain links TRBV29-1 with TRBJ2-1; 11 positions match TRBD2. Input material: peripheral blood. The receptor was derived from a woman aged 45-65 years with COVID-19, enrolled during active disease. This chain's CDR3 is CSVTVGSGRAASDEQFF. The CDR3 DNA sequence: TGCAGCGTCACTGTTGGTAGCGGGAGGGCCGCGTCGGATGAGCAGTTCTTC.